The entry that follows covers one T cell receptor beta chain sequence. The clone's antigen remains unknown. Qualities for individual bases were not recorded, and no much larger clone is one base off. At the junction V is shortened by 5 bases and J by 4 bases; bases outside the gene matches: 12. There are 16 amino acids in the CDR3, from cysteine to phenylalanine inclusive. This entry keeps only the CDR3 DNA: 48 bases, framed from base 1. As encoded in the germline V gene, CDR1 is SGHVS while CDR2 is FQNEAQ. The cohort comprised fewer than 700 healthy bone marrow donors. At the time of sampling, every cohort member was nominally healthy, though immune exposures that went unrecorded were likely present. The donor tested CMV seropositive, placing the donor among the 250 to 350 seropositive members of the cohort. Each donor provided a peripheral blood sample, and peripheral blood mononuclear cells were used for TCR beta sequencing. Genomic DNA extraction from the blood cell samples was performed with the Qiagen DNeasy Blood Extraction Kit.

This sample is drawn from a study of cytomegalovirus exposure and HLA in healthy donors (dated by TCRdb to about 2017). With respect to the entire study: An earlier analysis of approximately 600 of the donors reported about 290 Gb of sequence data and roughly 100 million unique TCR beta sequences from roughly 180 million T cells. An early release covering about 600 HLA-typed donors comprised about 310 gigabases of sequencing data and 85 million or so unique TCR sequences. Of the 398 genotyped donors, over 70% fell in the genetic ancestry cluster associated with self-reported Caucasian donors. The study was designed to test whether signatures of past pathogen exposure could be identified by cataloging public T cell receptors. The T cell repertoires of under 750 subjects were profiled by immunosequencing and related to cytomegalovirus serostatus. Along with the approximately 650-subject first cohort, a separate validation cohort of some 130 different subjects was used. The study combined high-throughput TCR immunosequencing, statistical association of individual TCRs with disease status, and machine learning to predict cytomegalovirus infection status. To study patterns of TCR occurrence, a later analysis re-analyzed previously published TCR beta repertoires from hundreds of donors and added high-resolution HLA genotyping. Rather than using new phenotypic data, the later analysis identified candidate immune exposures from TCR beta sequences and from how often those sequences occurred across donors. In an earlier analysis of 550 to 700 of the donors, high-throughput TCR beta sequencing was used to judge whether each TCR beta V gene segment behaved as functional or pseudogenic. Donor age, sex, ethnicity and CMV serostatus were compiled alongside the repertoire data. A later genetic analysis used genome-wide SNP genotypes for about 60% of the roughly 700 donors, treating that subset as a discovery cohort. All discovery cohort repertoires had been generated on a single sequencing platform. Both class I and class II loci were covered by HLA typing, at four-digit resolution. The number of donors typed differed by locus, with about 620-630 for A, B, C, DRB1 and DQB1, around 560 for DQA1, about 610 for DPA1, and around 460 for DPB1. Because of strong linkage in the cohort, roughly five DR-DQ haplotypes were treated as single units for association and clustering. Across around 400 genotyped donors of the cohort, an average of 235,054 unique TCR beta nucleotide sequences per donor were sequenced, and roughly 20% of those sequences were non-productive.

Results and caveats for the whole study, not just this receptor: Cytomegalovirus status was reported to be diagnosed by the classifier with high specificity and sensitivity in both the original and validation cohorts. Because counts were too low, 15 to 20 rarely observed V segments, including chromosome 9 orphons, were excluded from the earlier analysis of some 540 of the donors. HLA typing was unavailable for some donors at each locus, so association tests used only the typed subset. In vitro tests confirmed that a few of the cytomegalovirus-associated TCR beta chains recognize cytomegalovirus antigens. A total of 150 to 200 TCR beta chains were listed by the study as associated with cytomegalovirus. Most CMV-associated TCR beta chains appeared to be HLA-restricted in a later analysis, and the HLA associations seemed to be driven largely by CMV exposure. A later analysis found that TCR association rates varied across HLA loci, with DRB1 alleles showing the most associated TCRs and HLA-C alleles the fewest. A later genetic analysis associated a missense DCLRE1C variant with V-gene and J-gene trimming of TCR beta chains, and an independent cohort replicated the association. A cluster of highly shared sequence variants was judged likely to be a technical artifact of the sequencing pipeline. A later genetic analysis reported fewer N-insertions in productive TCRs among donors in an Asian-associated ancestry cluster than the approximately 700-donor mean. A further reported finding was that TCR beta sequences accurately predicted the HLA-A and HLA-B alleles for most subjects in the first cohort. The authors suggested that the approach could potentially be extended to other disease states and immunological phenotypes. In a later analysis, HLA-associated TCR beta chains were found to be more clonally expanded and to have lower generation probabilities than equally common non-associated chains. An earlier analysis of 450 to 750 of the donors showed that most TCR beta V segments appeared in productive rearrangements either about 90% or about 30% of the time, which broadly matched IMGT annotations. Because the 87-base-pair reads could not distinguish some IMGT-functional V segments, including TRBV6-2 and TRBV6-3, those segments were excluded. In this cohort, only TCR beta chains were sequenced, and detectable features were limited by the absence of alpha or paired-chain data. When HLA alleles, especially DR and DQ, strongly co-occurred, TCR associations were difficult to assign to individual alleles. Sequencing depth was assumed to be roughly uniform across donors in the presence/absence analyses, though that assumption may not hold. Several of the top co-occurrence clusters appeared to be linked to parvovirus B19, influenza, CMV and Epstein-Barr virus, according to a later analysis. CMV serostatus was the only immune exposure information available for the cohort. In a later analysis, around 17,000 TCR beta sequences were associated with specific HLA alleles at a false discovery rate of 0.05. Correlated functional status among segregating V segments might be attributable to linkage disequilibrium, but an unknown experimental factor could not be ruled out. Across donors, most TCR sequences were observed very rarely, whereas some public TCRs were present in many individuals.

Receptors were amplified or captured by the immunoSEQ multiplex PCR assay. For the multiplex PCR, a mixture combining 60 forward primers for TCR Vbeta segments and 13 reverse primers for TCR Jbeta segments was used. The CDR3 region of rearranged TCR beta genes was amplified from genomic DNA by a multiplex PCR assay. Amplified TCR beta libraries were sequenced as 87-base-pair reads on the Illumina HiSeq System. The original pipeline was this. Across the roughly 670 repertoires, a later analysis counted some 80 million unique TCR beta chains, roughly 11 million of which were shared by at least two donors. Raw reads were error-corrected and collapsed into unique sequences by a nearest-neighbor algorithm in which closely related sequences were merged to remove PCR and sequencing errors. CDR3 sequences were aligned to IMGT reference sequences to assign V, D and J gene segments. For a sequence to be retained, a match of at least six nucleotides to both a V gene segment and a J gene segment was required. A rearrangement counted as productive if the CDR3 had no stop codons and remained in frame with V and J, and every other rearrangement counted as non-productive. CDR3 was defined by IMGT convention, running from the second conserved V-encoded cysteine to the conserved J-encoded phenylalanine. The earlier analysis of about 620 of the donors excluded sequences that lacked an unambiguous match to a single V gene segment. An earlier analysis of a few hundred of the donors classified V segments as functional when productive rearrangements were above 56.7% and as segregating when the standard deviation between donors was above 5%. A statistical classification framework was built for diagnosing cytomegalovirus status from the catalog of TCR beta chain sequences. In a later analysis, V and J genes were assigned by comparing TCR nucleotide sequences against IMGT/GENE-DB human TR gene sequences. Using the TCRdist pipeline, a later analysis assigned CDR3 sequences along with most-parsimonious VDJ recombination scenarios. In a later analysis, every TCR beta chain was defined by the combination of its CDR3 amino acid sequence and its V-gene family, and reads without a unique V-gene family were dropped. To address suspected cross-contamination and a sequencing artifact, a later analysis removed a few hundred highly shared, low-generation-probability nucleotide sequences. A later analysis calculated a clonal expansion index for each public chain from normalized within-repertoire ranks of inferred template counts. In a later analysis, generation probabilities were computed with a VDJ recombination model fitted to out-of-frame rearrangements, and the resulting probabilities were checked against IGoR. Hypergeometric tests were used in a later analysis to score TCR-TCR, TCR-HLA and TCR-CMV co-occurrence, with a repertoire-size bias correction applied to the TCR pairs. In a later analysis, false discovery rates were estimated by permuting HLA or CMV assignments 20 times. In a later analysis, co-occurring TCRs were grouped using DBSCAN, with TCRdist sequence similarity added in when clustering inside HLA-allele-positive subsets. Repertoires with fewer than 30,000 or more than 120,000 public chains were left out of co-occurrence clustering, as were about five repertoires with anomalous nucleotide sharing. Held by TCRdb, this immuneACCESS table contains in-frame sequences only and omits some clones. Under half of the omission traces to an unresolved V gene where checked; the cause of the rest is unknown. That table furnishes V, J and clone size, whereas the DNA furnished D and trimming. A total of 110,000 to 150,000 clones appear in this sample, approximately 80% of them only once. The ten most abundant clones make up approximately 10% of the sample.

Recombination joined TRBV7-8 with TRBJ2-3, with 7 junctional bases fitting TRBD1. The sequenced sample consisted of PBMCs. The TCR was taken from a woman aged 50 to 60 in good health and CMV-seropositive. DNA sequence: TGTGCCAGCAGCCGGAAGAGGGGGCCTCGGGCAGATACGCAGTATTTT. Its product reads: CASSRKRGPRADTQYF.